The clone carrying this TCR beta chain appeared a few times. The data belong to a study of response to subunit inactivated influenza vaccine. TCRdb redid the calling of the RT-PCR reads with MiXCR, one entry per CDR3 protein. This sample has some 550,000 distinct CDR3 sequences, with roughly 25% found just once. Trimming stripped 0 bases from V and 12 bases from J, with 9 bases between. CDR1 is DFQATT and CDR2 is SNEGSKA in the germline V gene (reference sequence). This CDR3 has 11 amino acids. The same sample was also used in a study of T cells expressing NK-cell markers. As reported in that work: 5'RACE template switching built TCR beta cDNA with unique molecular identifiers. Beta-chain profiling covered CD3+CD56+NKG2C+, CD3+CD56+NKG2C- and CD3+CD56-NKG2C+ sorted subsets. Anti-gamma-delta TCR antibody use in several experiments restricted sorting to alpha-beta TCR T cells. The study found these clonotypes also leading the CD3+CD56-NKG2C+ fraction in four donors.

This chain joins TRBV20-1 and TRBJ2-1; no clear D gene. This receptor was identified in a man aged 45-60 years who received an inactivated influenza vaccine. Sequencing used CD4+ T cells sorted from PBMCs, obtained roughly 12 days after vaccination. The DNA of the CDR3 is TGCAGTGCTAGAGATCTGTTGGGGCAGTTCTTC. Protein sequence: CSARDLLGQFF.